These 23 T cell receptor beta chains share one sample of origin, sequenced in a study of shared clonotypes between healthy human individuals. Method: immunoSEQ multiplex PCR; TCRdb's copy keeps in-frame clones and lacks some. Of millions of clones detected, roughly 95% appear once; the ten largest clones hold roughly 1%. Only CD45RO-negative cells positively selected for CCR7 counted as naive CD8 cells, so terminally differentiated effector memory CD45RA+ cells were excluded. The sequencing sample was made of naive CD8+ T cells sorted from blood. The receptors originated from a man between 18 and 29 years old in good health.

V gene TRBV7-9 combines with J gene TRBJ1-1, with TRBD1 as a possible D gene (5 bases). The germline gives CDR1 SEHNR, CDR2 FQNEAQ (reference sequence). CDR3 length equals 15 residues. V lost 5 bases to trimming and J lost 1 base, with 14 bases between them. The CDR3 here is CASSPTGGTNTEAFF. Here the CDR3 DNA reads TGTGCCAGCAGCCCCACTGGAGGGACGAACACTGAAGCTTTCTTT.

The chain joins TRBV7-2 to TRBJ2-1; no clear D. The V gene lost 5 bases and the J gene lost 3 bases, with 11 bases spanning the gap. The germline V gene encodes CDR1 SGHTA and CDR2 FQGNSA. The CDR3 contains 14 residues. The DNA for the CDR3 is TGTGCCAGCAGCCCTGACCCTGACTACAATGAGCAGTTCTTC. Translated, it gives CASSPDPDYNEQFF. Using reference TRBV7-2 and TRBJ2-1 for the parts outside the CDR3, the full variable domain is GAGVSQSPSNKVTEKGKDVELRCDPISGHTALYWYRQSLGQGLEFLIYFQGNSAPDKSGLPSDRFSAERTGGSVSTLTIQRTQQEDSAVYLCASSPDPDYNEQFFGPGTRLTVL.

This chain joins TRBV27 and TRBJ2-7, with 11 bases that match TRBD2. CDR3 length: 15 residues. Germline lookup yields CDR1 MNHEY and CDR2 SMNVEV (reference sequence). J lost 3 bases, V lost 5 bases, and 6 bases had no gene match. Here the CDR3 reads CASSPGLAGLYEQYF. As DNA, the CDR3 is TGTGCCAGCAGTCCCGGACTAGCGGGCCTCTACGAGCAGTACTTC.

This chain connects TRBV7-9 to TRBJ2-1; TRBD1 aligns across 8 bases. The germline V gene encodes CDR1 SEHNR and CDR2 FQNEAQ (reference sequence). With 7 bases clipped from V and 0 bases from J, the junction kept 2 bases outside the gene matches. The CDR3 is 14 residues long. The CDR3 is CASKTGGSYNEQFF. In DNA form, the CDR3 reads TGTGCCAGCAAAACAGGGGGCTCCTACAATGAGCAGTTCTTC.

The chain recombines TRBV9 with TRBJ2-3; D is unresolved. Germline CDR1 SGDLS, CDR2 YYNGEE. CDR3 size: 15 residues. V lost 1 base to trimming and J lost 3 bases, with 12 bases between them. The CDR3 sequence: CASSVSSRETDTQYF. DNA of the CDR3: TGTGCCAGCAGCGTAAGCTCGAGAGAGACAGATACGCAGTATTTT.

This clone was recorded only once. This chain joins TRBV13 and TRBJ2-5, with D unclear. The length of the CDR3 is 15 residues. V was pared by 5 bases and J by 3 bases, with 16 bases between. Germline V gives CDR1 PRHDT, CDR2 FYEKMQ (reference sequence). In DNA, the CDR3 is TGTGCCAGCAGCCTAGACACCGAGACTGAAGAGACCCAGTACTTC. Translated: CASSLDTETEETQYF.

J is TRBJ2-4 and V is TRBV7-6, with D possibly matching TRBD2 (6 bases). Germline V lookup: CDR1 SGHVS, CDR2 FNYEAQ. The CDR3 consists of 13 residues. V lost 5 bases, J lost 9 bases, and 14 bases lay in between. Written as DNA, the CDR3 is TGTGCCAGCAGCCCTAGCGACTTCGGCATTCAGTACTTC. Its protein product is CASSPSDFGIQYF.

The chain links TRBV2 to TRBJ2-3; 13 bases align to TRBD2. V shed 3 bases, J shed 0 bases, and the junction held 6 bases outside the gene matches. CDR3 length: 18 residues. CDR1 is SNHLY and CDR2 is FYNNEI in the germline V gene. The CDR3 loop reads CASSDRTSGSVSTDTQYF. CDR3 nucleotides: TGTGCCAGCAGTGACAGGACTAGCGGGAGCGTCAGCACAGATACGCAGTATTTT.

The V call is TRBV19, the J call TRBJ1-2, with D unclear. CDR1 is LNHDA, CDR2 SQIVND, per germline (reference sequence). The V end lost 7 bases, the J end lost 5 bases, and 17 bases lay between the germline ends. This CDR3 region has 14 residues. Here the CDR3 reads CASNPAEGNYGYTF. The CDR3 DNA reads TGTGCCAGTAACCCGGCAGAAGGGAATTATGGCTACACCTTC.

The J gene is TRBJ2-1, the V gene TRBV10-3; 11 bases align to TRBD1. Germline trimming cut 2 bases from V and 7 bases from J; bases unmatched to any gene: 1. CDR3 length: 14 amino acids. Germline CDR1 ENHRY, CDR2 SYGVKD. CDR3 nucleotide sequence: TGTGCCATCAGTGAGGGACAGGGGGCGAATGAGCAGTTCTTC. As protein: CAISEGQGANEQFF.

Notes on this clone: Distinct nucleotide sequences in the sample also encode this CDR3. This sequence joins TRBV9 and TRBJ1-4; D unresolved. Trimming removed 0 bases at V and 2 bases at J, with 5 bases between. CDR1 and CDR2 from the germline V gene are SGDLS and YYNGEE. The CDR3 loop spans 14 amino acids. For the CDR3, the DNA is TGTGCCAGCAGCGTAGGTGCGACTAATGAAAAACTGTTTTTT. It is translated as CASSVGATNEKLFF.

This chain joins TRBV5-1 and TRBJ2-1, with D unresolved. This CDR3 region has 14 residues. Germline values: CDR1 SGHRS, CDR2 YFSETQ. V was cut by 0 bases and J by 8 bases, with 12 bases left in between. This CDR3 reads CASSLEVPGDEQFF. The CDR3 nucleotides are TGCGCCAGCAGCTTGGAGGTCCCCGGCGATGAGCAGTTCTTC.

The J gene is TRBJ2-3, the V gene TRBV2; D call uncertain. This CDR3 has 15 amino acids. The V and J ends lost 4 bases and 3 bases respectively, with 14 bases between them. The germline gives CDR1 SNHLY, CDR2 FYNNEI. CDR3: CASSGPLGTTDTQYF. The CDR3 DNA follows: TGTGCCAGCAGTGGCCCGCTGGGTACGACAGATACGCAGTATTTT.

This chain's CDR3 is CASETGSSSYNEQFF. In DNA form, the CDR3 reads TGTGCCAGCGAGACAGGCTCAAGCTCCTACAATGAGCAGTTCTTC. This chain uses TRBV6-1 with TRBJ2-1, with D perhaps matching TRBD1 (6 bases). The V gene lost 8 bases and the J gene lost 0 bases, with 14 bases spanning the gap. This CDR3 has 15 residues. Germline loops: CDR1 MNHNS, CDR2 SASEGT.

The table lists this clone with a count of one. CDR3 DNA sequence: TGTGCCAGCAGCTTGTACGGGGATGGCTACACCTTC. Its protein product is CASSLYGDGYTF. The chain has TRBV5-5 and TRBJ1-2; D is unresolved. V was clipped by 1 base and J by 6 bases, with 7 bases between them. Germline-derived CDR1 and CDR2 are SGHKS and YYEKEE (reference sequence). The CDR3 has 12 residues.

The chain links TRBV5-1 to TRBJ1-4; no reliable D call. V lost 4 bases and J lost 8, with 21 bases in between. The CDR3 contains 16 residues. Germline values: CDR1 SGHRS, CDR2 YFSETQ. For the CDR3, the DNA is TGCGCCAGCAGCCATGCTGAATTTGGCAGGACCGAAAAACTGTTTTTT. This sequence encodes CASSHAEFGRTEKLFF.

V is TRBV5-1 and J is TRBJ1-1, with D possibly being TRBD1 (5 bases). V lost 1 base and J 10 bases, leaving 17 bases between the germline ends. CDR1 SGHRS and CDR2 YFSETQ come from the germline V gene. CDR3 length: 14 amino acids. CDR3 sequence: CASSLSPGLDVAFF. The CDR3 nucleotides are TGCGCCAGCAGCTTGTCTCCAGGGTTAGATGTAGCTTTCTTT. Using reference TRBV5-1 and TRBJ1-1 for the parts outside the CDR3, the full variable domain is KAGVTQTPRYLIKTRGQQVTLSCSPISGHRSVSWYQQTPGQGLQFLFEYFSETQRNKGNFPGRFSGRQFSNSRSEMNVSTLELGDSALYLCASSLSPGLDVAFFGQGTRLTVV.

As regards this clone: The sample carries other DNA sequences with the same CDR3. This chain links TRBV9 with TRBJ2-1, with TRBD2 matching over 10 bases. The CDR3 extends over 15 amino acids. Losses at the gene ends were 4 bases for V and 2 bases for J; bases not matched to a gene: 3. Germline assignment: CDR1 SGDLS and CDR2 YYNGEE. The DNA of the CDR3 is TGTGCCAGCAGCCCTAGCGGGGGAGCCTACAATGAGCAGTTCTTC. Protein sequence: CASSPSGGAYNEQFF.

The chain joins TRBV28 to TRBJ2-3; unclear D gene. Germline loops: CDR1 MDHEN, CDR2 SYDVKM. Between the trimmed V and J ends, which lost 4 bases and 0 bases, there was a span of 14 bases. The CDR3 spans 16 residues. The CDR3 spells CASSSTEQISTDTQYF. The CDR3 DNA reads TGTGCCAGCAGTTCGACCGAGCAAATCAGCACAGATACGCAGTATTTT.

The chain recombines TRBV7-8 with TRBJ2-5; 9 bases agree with TRBD2. The V segment lost 1 base and the J segment 5 bases; nucleotides outside the gene matches: 5. The CDR3 contains 15 residues. Per the germline V gene, CDR1 is SGHVS and CDR2 is FQNEAQ. This CDR3 reads CASSLVAGVSETQYF. As DNA, the CDR3 is TGTGCCAGCAGCTTAGTAGCGGGAGTATCGGAGACCCAGTACTTC.

The chain couples TRBV10-3 to TRBJ2-5, with 7 bases lining up with TRBD1. Trimming took 6 bases from V and 3 from J; bases not matched to a gene: 7. Germline assignment: CDR1 ENHRY and CDR2 SYGVKD. The CDR3 totals 14 residues. This CDR3 reads CAIRSDRVEETQYF. The CDR3 nucleotides are TGTGCCATCAGATCTGACAGGGTGGAAGAGACCCAGTACTTC.

The V gene is TRBV30, the J gene TRBJ2-1; 7 nucleotides align to TRBD2. V was pared by 1 base and J by 7 bases, with 10 bases of the junction left unmatched. The CDR3 runs to 15 residues. In germline, CDR1 is GTSNPN, CDR2 SVGIG (reference sequence). Written as DNA, the CDR3 is TGTGCCTGGAGTGAGGGAGGGTACCCTGGGAATGAGCAGTTCTTC. Translated, it gives CAWSEGGYPGNEQFF. The variable domain in full, with the rest retrieved from reference TRBV30 and TRBJ2-1, is SQTIHQWPATLVQPVGSPLSLECTVEGTSNPNLYWYRQAAGRGLQLLFYSVGIGQISSEVPQNLSASRPQDRQFILSSKKLLLSDSGFYLCAWSEGGYPGNEQFFGPGTRLTVL.

To note about this clone: Different DNA sequences within this sample yield the same CDR3. The CDR3 bases are TGTGCCAGCAGTGAGGCCAGCACCGGGGAGCTGTTTTTT. Its translation is CASSEASTGELFF. The chain uses TRBV2 and TRBJ2-2; no clear D. The CDR3 is 13 residues long. V was trimmed by 3 bases and J by 4 bases, leaving 6 bases between them. CDR1 SNHLY and CDR2 FYNNEI come from the germline V gene.